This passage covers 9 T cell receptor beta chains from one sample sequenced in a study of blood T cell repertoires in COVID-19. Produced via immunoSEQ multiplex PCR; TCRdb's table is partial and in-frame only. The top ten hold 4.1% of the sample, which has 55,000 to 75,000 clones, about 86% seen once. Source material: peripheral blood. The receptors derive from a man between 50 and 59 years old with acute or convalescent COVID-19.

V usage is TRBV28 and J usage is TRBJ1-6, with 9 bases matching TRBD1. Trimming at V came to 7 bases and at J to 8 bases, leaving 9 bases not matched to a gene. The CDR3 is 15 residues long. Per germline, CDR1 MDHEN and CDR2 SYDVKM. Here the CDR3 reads CASTMTGGLHSPLHF. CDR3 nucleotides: TGTGCCAGCACCATGACAGGGGGTCTGCATTCACCCCTCCACTTT.

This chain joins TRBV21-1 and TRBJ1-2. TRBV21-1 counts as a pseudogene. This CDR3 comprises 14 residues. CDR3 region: CASSTRGTNYGYTF. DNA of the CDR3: TGTGCCAGCAGCACGAGAGGTACTAACTATGGCTACACCTTC.

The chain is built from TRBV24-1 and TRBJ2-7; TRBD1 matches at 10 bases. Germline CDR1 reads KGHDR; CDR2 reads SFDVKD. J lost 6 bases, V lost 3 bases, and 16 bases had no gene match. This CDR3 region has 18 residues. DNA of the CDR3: TGTGCCACCAGTGATCGAACCGGGACAGGGGCTTTCGATGGCGAGCAGTACTTC. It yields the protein CATSDRTGTGAFDGEQYF.

The CDR3 loop reads CASSAIGQSAYEQYF. CDR3 coding DNA: TGTGCCAGCAGCGCTATTGGACAGAGTGCCTACGAGCAGTACTTC. This sequence joins TRBV6-5 and TRBJ2-7; weak D call: TRBD1 (6 bases). This CDR3 spans 15 amino acids. The germline CDR1 and CDR2 sequences are MNHEY and SVGAGI. V lost 6 bases, J lost 2 bases, and 17 bases lay in between.

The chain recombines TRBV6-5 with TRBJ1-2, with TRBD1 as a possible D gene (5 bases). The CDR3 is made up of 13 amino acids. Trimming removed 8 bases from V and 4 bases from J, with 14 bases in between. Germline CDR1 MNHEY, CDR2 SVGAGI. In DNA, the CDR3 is TGTGCCAGCGTCGGCAGGGTTAGCTATGGCTACACCTTC. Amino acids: CASVGRVSYGYTF.

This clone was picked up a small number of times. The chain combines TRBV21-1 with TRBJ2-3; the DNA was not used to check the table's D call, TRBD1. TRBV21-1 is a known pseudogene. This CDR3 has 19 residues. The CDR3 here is CASSNRDRGFGPSTDTQYF. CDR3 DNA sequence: TGTGCCAGCAGCAACCGGGACAGGGGGTTTGGGCCTAGCACAGATACGCAGTATTTT.

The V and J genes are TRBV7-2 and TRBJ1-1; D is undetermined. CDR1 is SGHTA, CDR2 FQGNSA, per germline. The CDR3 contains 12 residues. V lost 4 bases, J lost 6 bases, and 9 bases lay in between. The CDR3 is CASSYLLAEAFF. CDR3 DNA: TGTGCCAGCAGCTATCTACTCGCTGAAGCTTTCTTT.

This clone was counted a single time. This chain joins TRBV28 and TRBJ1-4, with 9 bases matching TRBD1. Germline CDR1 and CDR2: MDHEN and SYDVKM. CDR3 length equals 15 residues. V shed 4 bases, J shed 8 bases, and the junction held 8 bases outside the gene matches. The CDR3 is CASSSTGTGNEKLFF. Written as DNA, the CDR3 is TGTGCCAGCAGTTCAACCGGGACAGGGAACGAAAAACTGTTTTTT.

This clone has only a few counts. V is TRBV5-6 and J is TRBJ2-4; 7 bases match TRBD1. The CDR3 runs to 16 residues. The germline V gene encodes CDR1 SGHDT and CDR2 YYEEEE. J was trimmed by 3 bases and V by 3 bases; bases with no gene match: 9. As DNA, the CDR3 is TGTGCCAGCAGCTGGGGGCCCTCAGGGGGCAAAAACATTCAGTACTTC. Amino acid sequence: CASSWGPSGGKNIQYF.